This T cell receptor beta chain was recovered during a study of blood T cell repertoires in COVID-19. Study context: Whether acute or convalescent, the COVID-19 samples came from the United States, Italy and Spain.

The CDR3 sequence is 13 residues long. Germline V gene data show CDR1 as MNHEY and CDR2 as SMNVEV (reference sequence). Trimming shortened V by 6 bases and J by 1 base, and 10 bases separated the two germline ends. Sequencing used immunoSEQ multiplex PCR; TCRdb keeps in-frame clones, though not all of them. The data show over 65,000 clones, under 90% seen once. The sequencing input was peripheral blood. V and J are TRBV27 and TRBJ2-7, with D tentatively TRBD1 (5 bases). The sequence derives from a man aged 80 or over with acute or convalescent COVID-19. The CDR3: CASSLRQSYEQYF. CDR3 DNA: TGTGCCAGCAGCCTGAGACAGTCCTACGAGCAGTACTTC.